These T cell receptor beta chains were read from a single sample in a study of cytomegalovirus exposure and HLA in healthy donors. Here immunoSEQ multiplex PCR was the method, and the copy in TCRdb shows in-frame clones only, minus some. In the table there are about 150,000 clones, nearly 85% of which are singletons. The sequencing input was PBMCs. All receptors derive from a male donor in good health and CMV-seronegative. Each CDR3 is given with its conserved first and last residue. D genes are given only for firm matches. Expanded clones get a size class; other rows say once, few or many, or leave the size out.

>-|-|TRBV10-3|TRBJ1-6
TGTGCCATCGGCCAGGGGAATTCACCCCTCCACTTT
CAIGQGNSPLHF
>TRBD2|-|TRBV6-5|TRBJ2-3
TGTGCCAGTCGACTAGCGGGAGGACAGGGGAGTACGCAGTATTTT
CASRLAGGQGSTQYF
>-|-|TRBV25-1|TRBJ2-3
TGTGCCAGCAGTTCAGGCCTTGGTACGCAGTATTTT
CASSSGLGTQYF
>-|-|TRBV9|TRBJ2-7
TGTGCCAGCAGCAGCCGACAGTACTCCTACGAGCAGTACTTC
CASSSRQYSYEQYF
>TRBD2|-|TRBV13|TRBJ2-5
TGTGCCAGCAGATTTAGCGGGAGGGCCCCAGAGACCCAGTACTTC
CASRFSGRAPETQYF
>TRBD1|-|TRBV6-1|TRBJ2-6
TGTGCCAGCAGTGAAGCAGTCAGGGGGTCCGGGGCCAACGTCCTGACTTTC
CASSEAVRGSGANVLTF
>TRBD2|-|TRBV28|TRBJ2-7
TGTGCCAGCAAGCGGGACTTTCCGCCCTACGAGCAGTACTTC
CASKRDFPPYEQYF
>TRBD2|-|TRBV27|TRBJ2-3
TGTGCCAGCACGGGCGGGAGTTACACAGATACGCAGTATTTT
CASTGGSYTDTQYF
>-|-|TRBV29-1|TRBJ1-5
TGCAGCGTGGGGAAAGGACCCCGGGGTCAGCCCCAGCATTTT
CSVGKGPRGQPQHF
>-|few|TRBV5-6|TRBJ2-7
TGTGCCAGCGGAGGCCTTCTTCCCTACGAGCAGTACTTC
CASGGLLPYEQYF
>TRBD1|-|TRBV4-1|TRBJ1-2
TGCGCCAGCAGCCTGGGAGACAGGGTTGAAGGCTACACCTTC
CASSLGDRVEGYTF
>-|-|TRBV9|TRBJ2-7
TGTGCCAGCAGCGTGGCGGACTCCTACGAGCAGTACTTC
CASSVADSYEQYF
>TRBD2|-|TRBV27|TRBJ2-1
TGTGCCAGCAGCCCCGCTCAGGGGCGGGGGGGCCTGGAAGAGCAGTTCTTC
CASSPAQGRGGLEEQFF
>-|-|TRBV14|TRBJ2-4
TGTGCCAGCAGCCAAGACGAGCCCCCCAAAAACATTCAGTACTTC
CASSQDEPPKNIQYF
>-|once|TRBV19|TRBJ2-1
TGTGCCAGTAGTCCCTTGGACATCAATGAGCAGTTCTTC
CASSPLDINEQFF
>-|-|TRBV29-1|TRBJ2-7
TGCAGCGTTGAAACGGGGTTCTCTACGAGACAGTACTTC
CSVETGFSTRQYF
>-|-|TRBV7-8|TRBJ2-1
TGTGCCCGCGGCTACAATGAGCAGTTCTTC
CARGYNEQFF
>-|-|TRBV29-1|TRBJ1-1
TGCAGCGTTGGACAGTCGAACACTGAAGCTTTCTTT
CSVGQSNTEAFF
>-|-|TRBV11-3|TRBJ1-1
TGTGCCAGCAGCCCATCTAGGATGAACACTGAAGCTTTCTTT
CASSPSRMNTEAFF
>TRBD2|-|TRBV15|TRBJ2-3
TGTGCCACCAGCACGGGACTAGCCCGGACAGATACGCAGTATTTT
CATSTGLARTDTQYF
>TRBD1|-|TRBV5-1|TRBJ2-5
TGCGCCAGCAGCTTGGGGGCCGGGACAGGGAGGGGAGAGACCCAGTACTTC
CASSLGAGTGRGETQYF
>-|few|TRBV11-1|TRBJ2-1
TGTGCCAGCAGCTTTGGAAGAGGGGGCTACAATGAGCAGTTCTTC
CASSFGRGGYNEQFF
>TRBD2|-|TRBV7-3|TRBJ2-1
TGTGCCAGCAGCTTGAGCGGGAGAGGAACCTACAATGAGCAGTTCTTC
CASSLSGRGTYNEQFF
>TRBD2|-|TRBV6-4|TRBJ2-2
TGTGCCAGCAGTGACTCGGCTAGCGGTACTAACACCGGGGAGCTGTTTTTT
CASSDSASGTNTGELFF
>TRBD1|-|TRBV9|TRBJ1-1
TGTGCCAGCAGCGTAGAGGACAGGGGGAACACTGAAGCTTTCTTT
CASSVEDRGNTEAFF
>TRBD1|-|TRBV14|TRBJ2-3
TGTGCCAGCAGCCACAGGGGGCTGGGAGATACGCAGTATTTT
CASSHRGLGDTQYF
>TRBD1|once|TRBV19|TRBJ2-7
TGTGCCAGTAGTCCCCAACAGGGGTCGAGCTCCTACGAGCAGTACTTC
CASSPQQGSSSYEQYF
>-|-|TRBV19|TRBJ1-3
TGTGCCAGTAGTACCCCCGGTCTTTCTGGAAACACCATATATTTT
CASSTPGLSGNTIYF
>TRBD1|-|TRBV28|TRBJ1-1
TGTGCCAGCAGTTGGGCGGGACAGTTGAACACTGAAGCTTTCTTT
CASSWAGQLNTEAFF
>-|-|TRBV27|TRBJ1-2
TGTGCCAGCAAACGAAGTGGACGGGAATTCACCTATTTTGGCTACACCTTC
CASKRSGREFTYFGYTF
>-|-|TRBV9|TRBJ2-2
TGTGCCAGCAGCGTCGCAGGGACATCCGGGGAGCTGTTTTTT
CASSVAGTSGELFF
>TRBD1|-|TRBV11-2|TRBJ2-5
TGTGCCAGCAGCTTGAACAGGGGCAATCAAGAGACCCAGTACTTC
CASSLNRGNQETQYF